The 30 T cell receptor beta chains below were found in one sample sequenced in a study of response to subunit inactivated influenza vaccine. One entry per CDR3 protein results from TCRdb running MiXCR on the RT-PCR reads. In the table there are approximately 160,000 distinct CDR3 sequences, around 10% of which are singletons. This specimen consisted of CD8+ T cells sorted from PBMCs, obtained less than 30 months after vaccination. These receptors were taken from a man in his fifties or sixties who received an inactivated influenza vaccine.

Turning to this clonotype: A read error may be the cause here, since a much bigger clone is one base away. The J gene is TRBJ2-5, the V gene TRBV29-1; TRBD2 agrees at 7 bases. V was clipped by 3 bases and J by 4 bases; unmatched bases: 8. The CDR3 is 14 amino acids. Germline V gene data show CDR1 as SQVTM and CDR2 as ANQGSEA. The CDR3 spells CSVDDGGGGETQYF. The CDR3 DNA sequence: TGCAGCGTTGATGATGGCGGGGGAGGAGAGACCCAGTACTTC. The entire variable domain, with the rest obtained from reference TRBV29-1 and TRBJ2-5, is as follows: SAVISQKPSRDICQRGTSLTIQCQVDSQVTMMFWYRQQPGQSLTLIATANQGSEATYESGFVIDKFPISRPNLTFSTLTVSNMSPEDSSIYLCSVDDGGGGETQYFGPGTRLLVL.

This chain joins TRBV3-1 and TRBJ1-2; 9 nucleotides align to TRBD1. Trimming took 0 bases from V and 4 from J; bases not matched to a gene: 6. The CDR3 totals 16 residues. The germline gives CDR1 LGHDT, CDR2 YNNKEL (reference sequence). CDR3 amino acids: CASSQETGGFPYGYTF. The CDR3 bases are TGTGCCAGCAGCCAAGAGACAGGGGGTTTCCCCTATGGCTACACCTTC.

The chain uses TRBV7-9 and TRBJ1-2; D remains ambiguous. There are 12 residues in the CDR3. CDR1 is SEHNR and CDR2 is FQNEAQ in the germline V gene (reference sequence). V lost 1 base, J lost 6 bases, and 6 bases lay in between. In DNA, the CDR3 is TGTGCCAGCAGCTTAGGATCCGATGGCTACACCTTC. This translates into CASSLGSDGYTF. The whole variable domain, filled in from reference TRBV7-9 and TRBJ1-2, reads DTGVSQNPRHKITKRGQNVTFRCDPISEHNRLYWYRQTLGQGPEFLTYFQNEAQLEKSRLLSDRFSAERPKGSFSTLEIQRTEQGDSAMYLCASSLGSDGYTFGSGTRLTVV.

This clonotype appeared a few times. The CDR3 spells CASSPGTSGNSNEQFF. In nucleotides, the CDR3 is TGTGCCAGCAGTCCCGGGACTAGCGGGAATTCGAATGAGCAGTTCTTC. The V and J genes are TRBV27 and TRBJ2-1; 13 nucleotides line up with TRBD2. Per the germline V gene, CDR1 is MNHEY and CDR2 is SMNVEV (reference sequence). The CDR3 extends over 16 amino acids. Trimming at V came to 5 bases and at J to 7 bases, leaving 8 bases not matched to a gene.

The chain combines TRBV28 with TRBJ2-1; 7 bases agree with TRBD2. Trimming took 6 bases from V and 4 from J; bases not matched to a gene: 15. CDR1 is MDHEN, CDR2 SYDVKM, per germline. The CDR3 consists of 17 residues. CDR3 DNA sequence: TGTGCCAGCAGCTCCACTAGCGACCGATTCTTTTACAATGAGCAGTTCTTC. This gives the protein CASSSTSDRFFYNEQFF.

This clonotype was recorded a few times. This rearrangement joins TRBV16 to TRBJ2-7; unclear D gene. Germline loops: CDR1 KGHSY, CDR2 FQNENV. Trimming shortened V by 2 bases and J by 4 bases, and 15 bases separated the two germline ends. CDR3 size: 15 residues. The CDR3 here is CASSQSGKGLYEQYF. The CDR3, as DNA: TGTGCCAGCAGCCAAAGTGGGAAAGGGCTATACGAGCAGTACTTC.

This clonotype was seen only a few times. The rearrangement links TRBV3-1 to TRBJ1-4; D gene uncertain. The V end was cut by 4 bases, the J end by 7 bases, with 4 bases between. Germline values: CDR1 LGHDT, CDR2 YNNKEL (reference sequence). The CDR3 contains 11 residues. As DNA, the CDR3 is TGTGCCAGCAGCCGGGGTGAAAAACTGTTTTTT. This encodes CASSRGEKLFF.

This clonotype was counted only a few times. The rearrangement uses TRBV7-9 and TRBJ1-6; possible D gene TRBD1, 5 bases. The CDR3 extends over 15 amino acids. Trimming left V 0 bases short and J 8 bases short, with 11 bases between. Per germline, CDR1 SEHNR and CDR2 FQNEAQ (reference sequence). The CDR3 nucleotides are TGTGCCAGCAGCTTAGCTCCAGGGTTGGATTCACCCCTCCACTTT. Translating it yields CASSLAPGLDSPLHF. The full variable domain, with the rest looked up from reference TRBV7-9 and TRBJ1-6, is DTGVSQNPRHKITKRGQNVTFRCDPISEHNRLYWYRQTLGQGPEFLTYFQNEAQLEKSRLLSDRFSAERPKGSFSTLEIQRTEQGDSAMYLCASSLAPGLDSPLHFGNGTRLTVT.

This clonotype was picked up a small number of times. V gene TRBV19 combines with J gene TRBJ2-3; 12 positions agree with TRBD2. CDR3 size: 13 residues. Germline V CDR1 and CDR2: LNHDA, SQIVND (reference sequence). V shed 6 bases and J 6 bases; nucleotides not matched to a gene: 1. The CDR3 region has the DNA TGTGCCAGTAGGACTAGCGGGAGTGATACGCAGTATTTT. It encodes CASRTSGSDTQYF.

This clonotype was counted between two and nine times. This chain connects TRBV15 to TRBJ2-2; D may be TRBD2 (5 bases). Germline V gene lookup returns CDR1 LNHNV and CDR2 YYDKDF (reference sequence). There are 16 residues in the CDR3. Between the trimmed V and J ends, which lost 1 base and 1 base, there was a span of 10 bases. CDR3: CATSRGTGLNTGELFF. The DNA of the CDR3 is TGTGCCACCAGCAGAGGAACGGGATTGAACACCGGGGAGCTGTTTTTT. The variable domain in full, completed from reference TRBV15 and TRBJ2-2, reads DAMVIQNPRYQVTQFGKPVTLSCSQTLNHNVMYWYQQKSSQAPKLLFHYYDKDFNNEADTPDNFQSRRPNTSFCFLDIRSPGLGDTAMYLCATSRGTGLNTGELFFGEGSRLTVL.

Many counts were recorded for this clonotype. The chain is built from TRBV12-3 or TRBV12-4 and TRBJ2-1; a weak D match, TRBD1 (6 bases). Trimming stripped 0 bases from V and 16 bases from J, with 13 bases between. The length of the CDR3 is 12 residues. The CDR3 sequence is CASSLAQGQLFF. The CDR3 bases are TGTGCCAGCAGTTTAGCGCAAGGACAGCTTTTCTTC.

This rearrangement joins TRBV20-1 to TRBJ2-1, with D maybe TRBD2 (7 bases). The CDR3 extends over 13 amino acids. Trimming removed 8 bases at V and 9 bases at J, with 20 bases between. The V gene's germline CDR1 is DFQATT and CDR2 SNEGSKA (reference sequence). The CDR3 spells CSNGGRLNGEQFF. DNA of the CDR3: TGCAGTAACGGGGGGCGTTTGAATGGTGAGCAGTTCTTC.

This chain joins TRBV24-1 and TRBJ2-3; 8 positions match TRBD1. V shed 0 bases, J shed 3 bases, and the junction held 7 bases outside the gene matches. This CDR3 is 17 amino acids long. Germline V gene lookup returns CDR1 KGHDR and CDR2 SFDVKD. CDR3: CATSDLLAGQATDTQYF. The CDR3 coding sequence is TGTGCCACCAGTGATTTGCTCGCGGGACAGGCAACAGATACGCAGTATTTT.

This chain links TRBV29-1 with TRBJ2-6, with a possible D match to TRBD2 (6 bases). This CDR3 comprises 13 residues. V was cut by 7 bases and J by 3 bases, with 10 bases left in between. Looked up from germline, CDR1 is SQVTM and CDR2 is ANQGSEA. CDR3 bases: TGCAGCGGGAGGGTGCTTGGGGCCAACGTCCTGACTTTC. It yields the protein CSGRVLGANVLTF.

This clonotype was counted a few times. The chain uses TRBV16 and TRBJ2-7, with D maybe TRBD1 (6 bases). Germline V gene lookup returns CDR1 KGHSY and CDR2 FQNENV. CDR3 size: 20 residues. V lost 0 bases and J 4 bases, leaving 28 bases between the germline ends. CDR3 loop: CASSQSLGAPGFSAEYEQYF. The CDR3, as DNA: TGTGCCAGCAGCCAATCGCTGGGGGCCCCAGGTTTTTCGGCCGAATACGAGCAGTACTTC. Filled out from reference TRBV16 and TRBJ2-7, the complete variable domain reads GEEVAQTPKHLVRGEGQKAKLYCAPIKGHSYVFWYQQVLKNEFKFLISFQNENVFDETGMPKERFSAKCLPNSPCSLEIQATKLEDSAVYFCASSQSLGAPGFSAEYEQYFGPGTRLTVT.

This clonotype was observed a handful of times. The chain is built from TRBV28 and TRBJ2-7; a weak D match, TRBD2 (5 bases). CDR3 length: 15 residues. CDR1 and CDR2 (germline): MDHEN, SYDVKM. The ends were cut back, 3 bases at V and 5 bases at J, with 17 bases in the middle. The CDR3 here is CASSLYLGGQDEQYF. As DNA, the CDR3 is TGTGCCAGCAGTTTGTATCTCGGCGGGCAGGACGAGCAGTACTTC.

This clonotype was found many times. The chain uses TRBV5-1 and TRBJ1-1; the D is unclear. This CDR3 is 13 amino acids long. The germline V and J ends were trimmed by 3 bases and 1 base, with 7 bases remaining between them. The germline CDR1 and CDR2 sequences are SGHRS and YFSETQ. Written as DNA, the CDR3 is TGCGCCAGCAGCTCGGGCCAGAACACTGAAGCTTTCTTT. It codes for CASSSGQNTEAFF.

This clonotype was seen ten or more times. The chain is built from TRBV6-6 and TRBJ1-1; D gene ambiguous. CDR1 and CDR2 from the germline V gene are MNHNY and SVGAGI (reference sequence). The CDR3 loop spans 11 amino acids. V gave up 3 bases and J gave up 4 bases, with 3 bases separating them. The CDR3 DNA is TGTGCCAGCAGTTATTCCACTGAAGCTTTCTTT. It yields the protein CASSYSTEAFF.

This chain links TRBV11-2 with TRBJ2-7; D might be TRBD1 (5 bases). The germline CDR1 and CDR2 sequences are SGHAT and FQNNGV. The CDR3 totals 15 residues. V shed 0 bases and J shed 3 bases, with 12 bases lying between them. CDR3 bases: TGTGCCAGCAGCTTAGATCCAGGACAATACTACGAGCAGTACTTC. As protein: CASSLDPGQYYEQYF.

The chain employs TRBV7-2 and TRBJ2-3; 8 bases agree with TRBD2. This CDR3 is 16 amino acids long. The V and J ends lost 2 bases and 5 bases, in that order; junction bases with no gene match: 9. Germline V gene sequence: CDR1 SGHTA, CDR2 FQGNSA. The CDR3 sequence: CASSLFREGREDTQYF. CDR3 DNA sequence: TGTGCCAGCAGCTTATTTCGGGAGGGCCGGGAAGATACGCAGTATTTT.

This clonotype has a handful of counts. The chain joins TRBV28 to TRBJ2-2; no reliable D call. The CDR3 has 20 amino acids. Looked up from germline, CDR1 is MDHEN and CDR2 is SYDVKM. The V end lost 6 bases, the J end lost 3 bases, and 29 bases lay between the germline ends. Here the CDR3 reads CASSQNQLRKPWAHTGELFF. The DNA of the CDR3 is TGTGCCAGCAGCCAAAACCAACTTCGAAAGCCGTGGGCGCACACCGGGGAGCTGTTTTTT.

This clonotype turned up a few times. The chain uses TRBV3-1 and TRBJ1-1; D not certain. This CDR3 spans 14 amino acids. The V gene's germline CDR1 is LGHDT and CDR2 YNNKEL (reference sequence). Trimming left V 0 bases short and J 4 bases short, with 9 bases between. In DNA, the CDR3 is TGTGCCAGCAGCCAAGAGCTGGCAGGCACTGAAGCTTTCTTT. This gives the protein CASSQELAGTEAFF.

This clonotype was picked up many times. The chain couples TRBV9 to TRBJ1-1, with D possibly TRBD1 on 6 matching bases. The CDR3 runs 14 residues. V lost 4 bases to trimming and J lost 1 base, with 11 bases between them. Germline V gives CDR1 SGDLS, CDR2 YYNGEE. The CDR3 DNA follows: TGTGCCAGCAGCCCGGGACACCCGAACACTGAAGCTTTCTTT. Protein product: CASSPGHPNTEAFF.

There are a few counts of this clonotype. This chain connects TRBV7-2 to TRBJ2-3; tentatively, D is TRBD1 (5 bases). V lost 1 base and J lost 2, with 10 bases in between. Per the germline V gene, CDR1 is SGHTA and CDR2 is FQGNSA. The CDR3 loop spans 15 amino acids. The DNA for the CDR3 is TGTGCCAGCAGCTTAGTGGGGCGGAACACAGATACGCAGTATTTT. Translated: CASSLVGRNTDTQYF.

This clonotype has just a few counts. The V gene is TRBV4-1, the J gene TRBJ2-1, with TRBD1 matching over 7 bases. The ends lost 4 bases at V and 6 bases at J; junction bases unmatched: 6. The germline CDR1 and CDR2 sequences are MGHRA and YSYEKL. This CDR3 spans 14 amino acids. The CDR3 region is CASSPGQILNEQFF. Written as DNA, the CDR3 is TGCGCCAGCAGCCCGGGACAGATACTCAATGAGCAGTTCTTC.

This clonotype appeared a few times. The chain links TRBV7-6 to TRBJ2-1, with 9 bases that match TRBD2. Germline-derived CDR1 and CDR2 are SGHVS and FNYEAQ. The CDR3 loop spans 16 amino acids. Trimming cost V 2 bases and J 4 bases; bases outside gene matches: 6. CDR3 sequence (DNA): TGTGCCAGCAGCTTAAGTGCGGGAGGGCCTTACAATGAGCAGTTCTTC. Protein product: CASSLSAGGPYNEQFF.

The chain recombines TRBV24-1 with TRBJ1-1; TRBD1 might be the D (6 bases). Germline V gives CDR1 KGHDR, CDR2 SFDVKD. This CDR3 is 14 amino acids long. V lost 5 bases to trimming and J lost 1 base, with 10 bases between them. The CDR3 DNA reads as TGTGCCACCAGTGCCCGGGGACAGAACACTGAAGCTTTCTTT. Translated: CATSARGQNTEAFF.

The J gene is TRBJ1-5, the V gene TRBV20-1; D gene ambiguous. Trimming took off 0 bases at V and 3 bases at J, with 9 bases between the two ends. The CDR3 totals 14 residues. Looked up from germline, CDR1 is DFQATT and CDR2 is SNEGSKA (reference sequence). This CDR3 is CSARDPGDNQPQHF. In DNA, the CDR3 is TGCAGTGCTAGAGATCCGGGAGACAATCAGCCCCAGCATTTT.

The rearrangement uses TRBV5-1 and TRBJ2-1; 10 nucleotides match TRBD2. After removal of 4 bases from V and 3 bases from J, the junction contained 4 bases not matched to a gene. This CDR3 has 15 residues. Germline-derived CDR1 and CDR2 are SGHRS and YFSETQ. The CDR3 region is CASSASGGGYNEQFF. In nucleotides, the CDR3 is TGCGCCAGCAGCGCCAGCGGGGGGGGCTACAATGAGCAGTTCTTC.

The CDR3 loop is CAEPERSTDTQYF. In DNA, the CDR3 is TGTGCCGAACCGGAGCGGAGCACAGATACGCAGTATTTT. V and J are TRBV25-1 and TRBJ2-3; possible D gene TRBD2, 5 bases. CDR1 and CDR2 from the germline V gene are MGHDK and SYGVNS. The CDR3 length is 13 residues. V was cut by 11 bases and J by 0 bases, with 12 bases left in between.